Below, 28 T cell receptor beta chains from the same sample are listed, as sequenced in a study of response to subunit inactivated influenza vaccine. TCRdb passed the RT-PCR reads through MiXCR, listing each CDR3 protein once. The sample has more than 700,000 distinct CDR3 sequences, 21% seen once. This specimen was PBMCs from blood, taken roughly 5 days after vaccination. These receptors were collected from a man between 50 and 59 years old who received an inactivated influenza vaccine.

With respect to this clonotype: One end of the junction does not line up with germline, which may come from a read error. This sequence joins TRBV5-1 and TRBJ2-3; D unclear. Germline V gene data show CDR1 as SGHRS and CDR2 as YFSETQ. The CDR3 is made up of 16 amino acids. DNA for the CDR3: TGCGCTAGCAGCCCCCCCCGCACAACTAGCACAGATACGCAGTATTTT. Translated: CASSPPRTTSTDTQYF.

Details on this clonotype: A single base separates this from a much larger clone, so it may be a read error. The chain links TRBV12-3 or TRBV12-4 to TRBJ2-5; 7 positions agree with TRBD2. The V and J ends lost 7 bases and 5 bases, in that order; junction bases with no gene match: 7. This CDR3 has 13 residues. The DNA for the CDR3 is TGTGCCAGCATAGTGCACGGGGGGGAGACCCAGTACTTC. Encoded protein: CASIVHGGETQYF.

The V and J genes are TRBV4-2 and TRBJ2-1; D remains unclear. This CDR3 has 15 residues. CDR1 and CDR2 (germline): LGHNA, YNFKEQ. The V gene lost 0 bases and the J gene lost 0 bases, with 6 bases spanning the gap. The CDR3 nucleotides are TGTGCCAGCAGCCAAGATACGGGCTCCTACAATGAGCAGTTCTTC. Translation gives CASSQDTGSYNEQFF.

The V call is TRBV9, the J call TRBJ2-7, with 10 bases identical to TRBD2. Germline V CDR1 and CDR2: SGDLS, YYNGEE. The CDR3 runs to 16 residues. V lost 1 base to trimming and J lost 2 bases; unmatched junction nucleotides: 6. CDR3 sequence: CASSVTASGGPYEQYF. CDR3 DNA: TGTGCCAGCAGCGTAACAGCTAGCGGGGGTCCCTACGAGCAGTACTTC.

This clonotype was picked up a small number of times. The V gene is TRBV6-2 or TRBV6-3, the J gene TRBJ1-5, with 8 bases that match TRBD1. Looked up from germline, CDR1 is MNHEY and CDR2 is SVGEGT. CDR3 size: 14 residues. Losses at the gene ends were 3 bases for V and 9 bases for J; bases not matched to a gene: 7. CDR3 in DNA: TGTGCCAGCAGTTATGGACAGGGCCAGGGGCCCCAGCATTTT. Protein sequence: CASSYGQGQGPQHF.

Ten or more counts support this clonotype. V gene TRBV12-3 or TRBV12-4 combines with J gene TRBJ2-3, with D unresolved. There are 15 residues in the CDR3. V dropped 1 base and J dropped 0 bases, with 8 bases sitting between them. The CDR3 loop is CASSLGDGSTDTQYF. CDR3 in DNA: TGTGCCAGCAGTTTAGGAGACGGGAGCACAGATACGCAGTATTTT.

The chain has TRBV7-8 and TRBJ2-7; D is possibly TRBD2 (6 bases). The CDR3 totals 15 residues. V shed 5 bases and J shed 6 bases, with 20 bases lying between them. Looked up from germline, CDR1 is SGHVS and CDR2 is FQNEAQ. The DNA for the CDR3 is TGTGCCAGCAGCAAGACGGCCGCCTTGGGAGGCGAGCAGTACTTC. Encoded protein: CASSKTAALGGEQYF. Based on the CDR3 plus reference TRBV7-8 and TRBJ2-7, the full variable domain is GAGVSQSPRYKVAKRGQDVALRCDPISGHVSLFWYQQALGQGPEFLTYFQNEAQLDKSGLPSDRFFAERPEGSVSTLKIQRTQQEDSAVYLCASSKTAALGGEQYFGPGTRLTVT.

There are a few counts of this clonotype. The gene calls are TRBV7-2 and TRBJ2-3; 8 nucleotides match TRBD2. Trimming took 5 bases from V and 2 from J; bases not matched to a gene: 9. From germline, CDR1 is SGHTA and CDR2 FQGNSA. The CDR3 loop spans 16 amino acids. The CDR3 region has the DNA TGTGCCAGCAGCCCTCCCCCGGGGGGGTCCACAGATACGCAGTATTTT. Its protein is CASSPPPGGSTDTQYF.

V gene TRBV6-2 or TRBV6-3 combines with J gene TRBJ2-1; no clear D gene. V gave up 6 bases and J gave up 8 bases, with 14 bases separating them. The CDR3 is made up of 13 amino acids. Germline V CDR1 and CDR2: MNHEY, SVGEGT. The CDR3 coding sequence is TGTGCCAGCAGCGGATTGAGGTTAGATGAGCAGTTCTTC. Residues: CASSGLRLDEQFF.

This clonotype was picked up many times. V is TRBV12-3 or TRBV12-4 and J is TRBJ2-1; D not resolved. V lost 4 bases to trimming and J lost 10 bases, with 5 bases between them. The CDR3 is 10 residues long. CDR3 nucleotides: TGTGCCAGCAGTTCAAGGGAGCAGTTCTTC. As protein: CASSSREQFF.

This clonotype was counted ten times or more. This sequence joins TRBV7-9 and TRBJ2-1, with TRBD2 matching over 11 bases. Germline CDR1 reads SEHNR; CDR2 reads FQNEAQ (reference sequence). J lost 3 bases, V lost 2 bases, and 3 bases had no gene match. CDR3 length: 16 residues. Here the CDR3 reads CASSLRLAGIYNEQFF. The CDR3 bases are TGTGCCAGCAGCTTACGACTAGCGGGGATCTACAATGAGCAGTTCTTC.

The V gene is TRBV5-1, the J gene TRBJ2-1; TRBD1 matches at 9 bases. Per the germline V gene, CDR1 is SGHRS and CDR2 is YFSETQ. CDR3 size: 14 residues. Trimming removed 6 bases from V and 5 bases from J; junction bases left unmatched: 6. CDR3 coding DNA: TGCGCCAGCAACAGGGACAGGGACCACAATGAGCAGTTCTTC. Translating it yields CASNRDRDHNEQFF.

Only a few counts were recorded for this clonotype. The chain links TRBV9 to TRBJ2-5, with TRBD1 matching 9 bases. CDR3 size: 15 residues. Germline lookup yields CDR1 SGDLS and CDR2 YYNGEE. Trimming at V came to 4 bases and at J to 5 bases, leaving 9 bases not matched to a gene. CDR3 DNA: TGTGCCAGCAGCATCGGGACAGGGTTTGGGGAGACCCAGTACTTC. It is translated as CASSIGTGFGETQYF.

The chain has TRBV4-2 and TRBJ2-7; TRBD2 aligns across 11 bases. The CDR3 sequence is 16 residues long. V trimming: 3 bases; J trimming: 0 bases; junction bases outside the gene matches: 4. In germline, CDR1 is LGHNA, CDR2 YNFKEQ. CDR3 DNA: TGTGCCAGCAGCCATCATCTAGCGGGAGGCTCCTACGAGCAGTACTTC. As protein: CASSHHLAGGSYEQYF.

The chain recombines TRBV7-2 with TRBJ2-7, with D hard to call. Looked up from germline, CDR1 is SGHTA and CDR2 is FQGNSA. The CDR3 is made up of 14 amino acids. V was trimmed by 5 bases and J by 2 bases, leaving 13 bases between them. The CDR3 region is CASSPFGSTYEQYF. Here the CDR3 DNA reads TGTGCCAGCAGCCCCTTTGGTTCAACCTACGAGCAGTACTTC.

This clonotype appeared a few times. This sequence joins TRBV24-1 and TRBJ2-5, with D hard to call. The CDR3 sequence is 15 residues long. Trimming took 3 bases from V and 0 from J, leaving 10 bases between them. Germline CDR1 KGHDR, CDR2 SFDVKD. The CDR3 loop is CATSDPTMYQETQYF. DNA for the CDR3: TGTGCCACCAGTGATCCCACAATGTACCAAGAGACCCAGTACTTC.

This sequence joins TRBV2 and TRBJ2-7; no definite D call. This CDR3 is built from 14 residues. With 7 bases removed from V and 0 bases from J, the gap between germline ends came to 13 bases. Germline lookup yields CDR1 SNHLY and CDR2 FYNNEI. CDR3 nucleotide sequence: TGTGCCAGCACTACAAGTCACAACTCCTACGAGCAGTACTTC. This gives the protein CASTTSHNSYEQYF.

V gene TRBV7-8 combines with J gene TRBJ2-3; D gene ambiguous. Germline values: CDR1 SGHVS, CDR2 FQNEAQ. This CDR3 comprises 16 residues. Trimming removed 2 bases from V and 1 base from J, with 13 bases in between. CDR3: CASSLWGSGGTDTQYF. For the CDR3, the DNA is TGTGCCAGCAGCTTATGGGGTTCAGGTGGCACAGATACGCAGTATTTT. Together with reference TRBV7-8 and TRBJ2-3, the CDR3 gives the full variable domain: GAGVSQSPRYKVAKRGQDVALRCDPISGHVSLFWYQQALGQGPEFLTYFQNEAQLDKSGLPSDRFFAERPEGSVSTLKIQRTQQEDSAVYLCASSLWGSGGTDTQYFGPGTRLTVL.

This clonotype was seen more than once but under ten times. The V call is TRBV6-2 or TRBV6-3, the J call TRBJ2-7, with TRBD2 identical over 11 bases. The CDR3 runs 16 residues. Germline CDR1 MNHEY, CDR2 SVGEGT. With 6 bases clipped from V and 3 bases from J, the junction kept 10 bases outside the gene matches. The CDR3 region has the DNA TGTGCCAGCAGCCGACGACTAGCGGGGAGTATCTACGAGCAGTACTTC. Its protein product is CASSRRLAGSIYEQYF.

This clonotype was seen a handful of times. This chain joins TRBV10-3 and TRBJ1-1, with D perhaps matching TRBD1 (6 bases). Between the trimmed V and J ends, which lost 6 bases and 1 base, there was a span of 12 bases. Germline V gene data show CDR1 as ENHRY and CDR2 as SYGVKD. The CDR3 covers 14 residues. CDR3 sequence reads: CAIRGAGANTEAFF. The CDR3 DNA sequence: TGTGCCATCAGGGGGGCAGGAGCGAACACTGAAGCTTTCTTT.

This clonotype has a handful of counts. The CDR3 spells CSAPGTAYEQYF. CDR3 sequence (DNA): TGCAGTGCCCCCGGGACAGCCTACGAGCAGTACTTC. The chain has TRBV20-1 and TRBJ2-7; 7 bases are shared with TRBD1. J gave up 2 bases and V 6 bases, and 4 bases lay outside the gene matches. CDR1 and CDR2 (germline): DFQATT, SNEGSKA (reference sequence). The CDR3 contains 12 residues.

This clonotype was detected a few times. V gene TRBV9 combines with J gene TRBJ1-1; D is possibly TRBD1 (5 bases). The CDR3 is made up of 15 amino acids. V was pared by 0 bases and J by 0 bases, with 9 bases between. CDR1 SGDLS and CDR2 YYNGEE come from the germline V gene. The CDR3 DNA follows: TGTGCCAGCAGCGTAGGTGGGGGATTGAACACTGAAGCTTTCTTT. Residues: CASSVGGGLNTEAFF.

The rearrangement links TRBV5-6 to TRBJ2-1; 9 bases map to TRBD2. V shed 4 bases and J 1 base; nucleotides not matched to a gene: 6. The V gene's germline CDR1 is SGHDT and CDR2 YYEEEE. This CDR3 is 16 amino acids long. The CDR3 DNA reads TGTGCCAGCAGCCTCGTACTAGCGGGTTCCTACAATGAGCAGTTCTTC. Amino acids: CASSLVLAGSYNEQFF.

This clonotype was counted a few times. J is TRBJ1-2 and V is TRBV7-9; D gene uncertain. Germline-derived CDR1 and CDR2 are SEHNR and FQNEAQ (reference sequence). Trimming took off 0 bases at V and 8 bases at J, with 10 bases between the two ends. The length of the CDR3 is 13 residues. The CDR3: CASSLAGFRGYTF. Written as DNA, the CDR3 is TGTGCCAGCAGCTTAGCGGGGTTTCGAGGCTACACCTTC.

This clonotype was detected only once. The V call is TRBV10-3, the J call TRBJ1-5; no definite D call. V was pared by 3 bases and J by 5 bases, with 11 bases between. This CDR3 spans 14 amino acids. Germline values: CDR1 ENHRY, CDR2 SYGVKD. The CDR3 DNA is TGTGCCATCAGTGATTCTTCCGGGGATCAGCCCCAGCATTTT. As protein: CAISDSSGDQPQHF.

V and J are TRBV12-3 or TRBV12-4 and TRBJ2-3, with D tentatively TRBD1 (6 bases). This CDR3 spans 15 amino acids. V was pared by 4 bases and J by 2 bases, with 13 bases between. The CDR3 reads CASSSHQGSTDTQYF. For the CDR3, the DNA is TGTGCCAGCAGTTCTCATCAGGGGTCCACAGATACGCAGTATTTT.

The V and J genes are TRBV7-2 and TRBJ1-6; D call uncertain. V was pared by 1 base and J by 7 bases, with 5 bases between. The CDR3 has 13 amino acids. The germline CDR1 and CDR2 sequences are SGHTA and FQGNSA. The chain's CDR3 is CASSLEMNSPLHF. Here the CDR3 DNA reads TGTGCCAGCAGCTTAGAGATGAATTCACCCCTCCACTTT.

V and J are TRBV20-1 and TRBJ1-2, with a weak D call TRBD1 (6 bases). The germline CDR1 and CDR2 sequences are DFQATT and SNEGSKA (reference sequence). V dropped 3 bases and J dropped 4 bases, with 18 bases sitting between them. The CDR3 totals 15 residues. The CDR3 coding sequence is TGCAGTGCTAGGCCTCAGGGGATCAGAGGCTATGGCTACACCTTC. Residues: CSARPQGIRGYGYTF.